This TCR beta chain was recorded in a study of T cell changes during pregnancy in multiple sclerosis. The germline V gene has CDR1 MNHNS and CDR2 SASEGT. V lost 5 bases to trimming and J lost 3 bases; unmatched junction nucleotides: 2. The CDR3 is 14 amino acids. Measured with immunoSEQ multiplex PCR; TCRdb has only the in-frame clones, and not every one. The sample consists of 60,000 to 70,000 clones, roughly nine tenths of them appearing once. This TCR came from a female donor in good health, enrolled as a control in a pregnancy study. This chain connects TRBV6-1 to TRBJ2-7, with 12 bases identical to TRBD2. The sequences come from peripheral blood, collected in the third trimester of pregnancy. The CDR3 reads CASSQGLAGYEQYF. The CDR3 nucleotides read TGTGCCAGCAGTCAGGGACTAGCGGGCTACGAGCAGTACTTC.